A selection of T cell receptor beta chains follows, all from one sample in a study of T cell responses to AZD1222 COVID-19 vaccine. This table comes from immunoSEQ multiplex PCR, and its TCRdb copy is limited to in-frame clones, with some not included. The repertoire consists of about 150,000 clones, with approximately 87% occurring once and the leading ten covering roughly 9.7%. The material sequenced was peripheral blood, taken 28 days after the second AZD1222 dose. Receptors originate from an adult who received the AZD1222 COVID-19 vaccine. Both conserved end residues are trimmed from each CDR3. Fields, in order: clone size, V gene, J gene, CDR3 protein. Clone size is given for some rows only: seen once, a few or many times, or a class if the clone is expanded.

clone size: .; V gene: TRBV30; J gene: TRBJ1-5; CDR3 protein: AWSPRGNQPQH
clone size: .; V gene: TRBV2; J gene: TRBJ1-2; CDR3 protein: ATTRSQGNGYT
clone size: .; V gene: TRBV6-2/TRBV6-3; J gene: TRBJ2-7; CDR3 protein: ASSYSNRGGYEQY
clone size: once; V gene: TRBV7-3; J gene: TRBJ2-5; CDR3 protein: ASSGTGEKETQY
clone size: once; V gene: TRBV28; J gene: TRBJ2-6; CDR3 protein: ASSFGVRLGANVLT
clone size: .; V gene: TRBV6-1; J gene: TRBJ2-3; CDR3 protein: ASSGASGTTRSTDTQY
clone size: .; V gene: TRBV5-6; J gene: TRBJ2-2; CDR3 protein: ASSLERKGNSGELF
clone size: .; V gene: TRBV7-8; J gene: TRBJ2-2; CDR3 protein: ASSLRDRGGRATNTGELF
clone size: .; V gene: TRBV12-2; J gene: TRBJ2-5; CDR3 protein: ASRLWEKTQY
clone size: .; V gene: TRBV2; J gene: TRBJ2-1; CDR3 protein: ASRTGGDNEQF